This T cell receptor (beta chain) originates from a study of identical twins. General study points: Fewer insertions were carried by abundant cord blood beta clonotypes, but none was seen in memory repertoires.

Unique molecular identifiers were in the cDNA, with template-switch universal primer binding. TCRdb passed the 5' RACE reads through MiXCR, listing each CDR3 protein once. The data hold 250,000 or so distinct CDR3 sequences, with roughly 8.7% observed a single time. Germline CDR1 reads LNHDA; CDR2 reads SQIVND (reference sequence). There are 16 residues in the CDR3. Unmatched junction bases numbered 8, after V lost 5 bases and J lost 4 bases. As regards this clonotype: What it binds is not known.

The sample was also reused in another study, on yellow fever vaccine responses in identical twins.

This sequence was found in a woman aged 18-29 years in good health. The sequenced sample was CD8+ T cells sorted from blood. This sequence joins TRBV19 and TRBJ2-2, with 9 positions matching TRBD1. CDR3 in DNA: TGTGCCAGTAGTTCACAGGGGGCGCTGAGCACCGGGGAGCTGTTTTTT. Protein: CASSSQGALSTGELFF.